These 10 T cell receptor beta chains came from one sample sequenced in a study of breast tumors, draining lymph nodes, adjacent tissues. MiXCR, applied by TCRdb to the multiplex PCR reads, yields one record per CDR3 protein. The table has about 100,000 distinct CDR3 sequences, 21% seen once. The lymph nodes were axillary draining lymph nodes from breast cancer patients. Material: axillary lymph node tissue. Receptors originate from a female donor with breast cancer. Some clones in this sample may be carry-over from other donors' samples.

This clonotype was observed many times. The rearrangement links TRBV12-3 or TRBV12-4 to TRBJ2-1, with no clear D. CDR3 length: 12 residues. V was shortened by 8 bases and J by 1 base, with 6 bases between the two germline ends. The CDR3 DNA sequence: TGTGCCAGCGGGGAATCCTACAATGAGCAGTTCTTC. Encoded protein: CASGESYNEQFF.

This clonotype was detected many times. J is TRBJ2-1 and V is TRBV7-9, with 12 bases lining up with TRBD2. The CDR3 consists of 15 residues. The junction had 3 bases not matched to a gene; V was cut back by 4 bases and J by 5 bases. Germline V gene sequence: CDR1 SEHNR, CDR2 FQNEAQ (reference sequence). CDR3 bases: TGTGCCAGCAGCTCGGGACTAGCGGGTGACAATGAGCAGTTCTTC. Amino acids: CASSSGLAGDNEQFF.

This clonotype was seen repeatedly, ten times or more. The chain is built from TRBV2 and TRBJ2-7; no firm D call. V dropped 3 bases and J dropped 2 bases, with 8 bases sitting between them. The CDR3 length is 13 residues. CDR1 is SNHLY and CDR2 is FYNNEI in the germline V gene. The CDR3 DNA is TGTGCCAGCAGTGAGGTAGTTCCCTACGAGCAGTACTTC. It yields the protein CASSEVVPYEQYF.

On this clonotype itself: This may be a read error, as it is one base from a much larger clone. The chain joins TRBV20-1 to TRBJ1-4, with D hard to call. CDR3 length: 14 residues. In germline, CDR1 is DFQATT, CDR2 SNEGSKA (reference sequence). The CDR3 sequence is CSARDLVGGEKLVF. CDR3 nucleotides: TGCAGTGCTAGAGATCTAGTGGGAGGCGAAAAACTGGTTTTT.

CDR3 amino acids: CASSYSPSKSEETQYF. For the CDR3, the DNA is TGTGCCAGCAGTTACTCGCCGTCCAAATCGGAGGAGACCCAGTACTTC. The chain combines TRBV6-5 with TRBJ2-5; D unresolved. Trimming shortened V by 0 bases and J by 5 bases, and 16 bases separated the two germline ends. CDR3 size: 16 residues. Germline CDR1 and CDR2: MNHEY and SVGAGI.

This clonotype was counted ten times or more. This chain uses TRBV7-9 with TRBJ2-2; a possible D gene is TRBD1 (6 bases). The CDR3 has 16 residues. Germline V gives CDR1 SEHNR, CDR2 FQNEAQ (reference sequence). V was shortened by 2 bases and J by 3 bases, with 13 bases between the two germline ends. The CDR3 DNA is TGTGCCAGCAGCTTACCCCAGGGGATGGACACCGGGGAGCTGTTTTTT. Translating gives CASSLPQGMDTGELFF.

This clonotype appeared many times. The chain is built from TRBV5-1 and TRBJ1-4; tentative D call: TRBD1 (5 bases). This CDR3 has 14 amino acids. CDR1 is SGHRS and CDR2 is YFSETQ in the germline V gene. V lost 0 bases and J lost 3, with 6 bases in between. CDR3 residues: CASSLGDPNEKLFF. The CDR3 DNA reads as TGCGCCAGCAGCTTGGGGGACCCTAATGAAAAACTGTTTTTT.

In its sample, this clonotype was seen many times. The gene calls are TRBV6-6 and TRBJ2-3, with D possibly TRBD2 on 6 matching bases. Trimming shortened V by 6 bases and J by 4 bases, and 20 bases separated the two germline ends. CDR1 and CDR2 (germline): MNHNY, SVGAGI (reference sequence). This CDR3 is built from 16 residues. This CDR3 reads CASRSDYPAPPDTQYF. The CDR3 DNA is TGTGCCAGCAGATCGGACTACCCAGCCCCCCCAGATACGCAGTATTTT.

This clonotype was picked up many times. The chain has TRBV20-1 and TRBJ2-7, with 11 bases matching TRBD2. J was trimmed by 3 bases and V by 5 bases; bases with no gene match: 9. This CDR3 is built from 15 residues. Germline-derived CDR1 and CDR2 are DFQATT and SNEGSKA (reference sequence). CDR3 DNA sequence: TGCAGTGCTCGCCAACTAGCGGGGGCGATCTACGAGCAGTACTTC. The encoded protein is CSARQLAGAIYEQYF.

At least ten counts were recorded for this clonotype. The rearrangement uses TRBV13 and TRBJ2-3; 13 nucleotides line up with TRBD2. V lost 4 bases and J lost 6; bases outside the gene matches: 13. CDR1 and CDR2 (germline): PRHDT, FYEKMQ (reference sequence). The length of the CDR3 is 18 residues. In DNA form, the CDR3 reads TGTGCCAGCAGCTCACATGGACTAGCGGGAGCCCAGGGGGATACGCAGTATTTT. This sequence encodes CASSSHGLAGAQGDTQYF.